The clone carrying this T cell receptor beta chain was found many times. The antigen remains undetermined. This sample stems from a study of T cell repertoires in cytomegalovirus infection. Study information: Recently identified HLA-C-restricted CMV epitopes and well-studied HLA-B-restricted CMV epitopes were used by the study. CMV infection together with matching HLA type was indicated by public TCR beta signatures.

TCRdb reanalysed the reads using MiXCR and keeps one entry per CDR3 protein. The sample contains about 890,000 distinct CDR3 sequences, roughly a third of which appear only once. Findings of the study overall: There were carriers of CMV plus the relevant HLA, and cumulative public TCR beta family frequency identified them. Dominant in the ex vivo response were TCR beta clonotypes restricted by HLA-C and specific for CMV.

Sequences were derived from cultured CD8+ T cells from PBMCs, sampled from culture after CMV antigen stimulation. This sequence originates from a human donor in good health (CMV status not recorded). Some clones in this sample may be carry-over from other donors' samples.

CDR3 protein: CASSPGGDPRNQPQHF. In DNA, the CDR3 is TGTGCCAGCAGTCCAGGTGGGGACCCACGGAATCAGCCCCAGCATTTT. The V and J genes are TRBV7-6 and TRBJ1-5; possibly TRBD1 for D (5 bases). V was pared by 6 bases and J by 4 bases, with 19 bases between. CDR1 and CDR2 (germline): SGHVS, FNYEAQ. The CDR3 loop spans 16 amino acids.